Each of the 15 T cell receptor beta chains below was sequenced from the same sample in a study of tumor and adjacent non-tumor tissue in lung cancer. A modified ARM-PCR protocol with three rounds of nested PCR amplified TCRbeta. MiXCR, applied by TCRdb to the multiplex PCR reads, yields one record per CDR3 protein. The sample lists 85,000 to 100,000 distinct CDR3 sequences, around 71% occurring once. No cell sorting was done before RNA was extracted from the tissue. The specimen was lung tumor tissue. These receptors were obtained from a man aged 55 to 70 with non-small cell lung cancer.

The V and J genes are TRBV6-5 and TRBJ2-1; D is perhaps TRBD1 or TRBD2 (6 bases each). Germline V lookup: CDR1 MNHEY, CDR2 SVGAGI. The CDR3 runs 15 residues. Trimming took off 7 bases at V and 5 bases at J, with 18 bases between the two ends. The CDR3 DNA sequence: TGTGCCAGCACCCCGGGGGCACTGCGGGACAATGAGCAGTTCTTC. Encoded protein: CASTPGALRDNEQFF.

In regard to this clonotype: Because it lacks the conserved phenylalanine or tryptophan at the end, this CDR3 is likely a read error. The limits of the CDR3 on the DNA are not certain, so only TCRdb's listed CDR3 is given. The chain employs TRBV29-1 and TRBJ2-3; no DNA check was done on the table's D call, TRBD2. 14 amino acids form the CDR3, both terminal residues included. The V gene's germline CDR1 is SQVTM and CDR2 ANQGSEA. CDR3 sequence reads: CSVALAGGRDTQCI.

This clonotype was seen repeatedly, ten times or more. The genes are TRBV10-3 and TRBJ2-3; D uncertain. Germline loops: CDR1 ENHRY, CDR2 SYGVKD. The CDR3 loop spans 13 amino acids. The germline V and J ends were trimmed by 3 bases and 2 bases, with 6 bases remaining between them. The CDR3 here is CAISDPFTDTQYF. The CDR3 DNA follows: TGTGCCATCAGTGACCCCTTCACAGATACGCAGTATTTT.

This clonotype was counted at least ten times. V usage is TRBV6-1 and J usage is TRBJ2-7; TRBD1 matches at 7 bases. Germline CDR1 reads MNHNS; CDR2 reads SASEGT. V shed 8 bases, J shed 2 bases, and the junction held 6 bases outside the gene matches. There are 13 residues in the CDR3. This CDR3 reads CASHRGPTYEQYF. The CDR3 region has the DNA TGTGCCAGCCACAGGGGACCGACCTACGAGCAGTACTTC.

Only one count was recorded for this clonotype. This sequence joins TRBV5-4 and TRBJ2-5; perhaps TRBD1 as D (6 bases). The CDR3 sequence is 15 residues long. Trimming removed 4 bases at V and 2 bases at J, with 15 bases between. The V gene's germline CDR1 is SGHNT and CDR2 YYREEE (reference sequence). CDR3 in DNA: TGTGCCAGCAGCAGACAGGAGCTTCCTCAAGAGACCCAGTACTTC. As protein: CASSRQELPQETQYF.

V usage is TRBV5-1 and J usage is TRBJ2-3, with a weak D call TRBD2 (6 bases). Deletions cut 5 bases from V and 6 bases from J, with 22 bases between. Per the germline V gene, CDR1 is SGHRS and CDR2 is YFSETQ. This CDR3 region has 16 residues. CDR3 nucleotide sequence: TGCGCCAGCAGGTCAATTCCAGCGGGCAGCGGGGATACGCAGTATTTT. Protein sequence: CASRSIPAGSGDTQYF.

This clonotype was observed many times. The chain couples TRBV20-1 to TRBJ2-1; 13 bases map to TRBD2. V trimming: 5 bases; J trimming: 8 bases; junction bases outside the gene matches: 6. Germline V gene lookup returns CDR1 DFQATT and CDR2 SNEGSKA (reference sequence). CDR3 length equals 14 residues. CDR3 in amino acids: CSALLAGGMYEQFF. The CDR3 region has the DNA TGCAGTGCTTTACTAGCGGGAGGGATGTATGAGCAGTTCTTC.

V usage is TRBV11-2 and J usage is TRBJ2-1; 7 bases align to TRBD1. V lost 1 base, J lost 9 bases, and 9 bases stayed unmatched. The germline V gene has CDR1 SGHAT and CDR2 FQNNGV. This CDR3 is 15 amino acids long. CDR3 protein: CASSLGQGGPLEQFF. CDR3 DNA sequence: TGTGCCAGCAGCTTAGGACAGGGTGGTCCCCTTGAGCAGTTCTTC.

Regarding this clonotype: At one end the junction does not follow the germline gene, possibly because of a read error. The chain joins TRBV24-1 to TRBJ2-1, with TRBD2 as a possible D gene (7 bases). Germline V lookup: CDR1 KGHDR, CDR2 SFDVKD. CDR3 length: 16 residues. The CDR3 nucleotides read TGTGCCGCCAGTGATTTGGGGGGGCGTCGAACCAATGAGCAGTTCTTC. Protein: CAASDLGGRRTNEQFF.

Turning to this clonotype: It may be a read error: a sequence one base away is much more abundant. Written as DNA, the CDR3 is TGTGCCAGCAGTTATATTGGAAACACCAGGGAGCTGTTTTTT. The encoded protein is CASSYIGNTRELFF. This sequence joins TRBV6-2 or TRBV6-3 and TRBJ2-2; D call uncertain. CDR3 size: 14 residues. The germline gives CDR1 MNHEY, CDR2 SVGEGT.

The chain recombines TRBV5-1 with TRBJ2-3, with 12 positions matching TRBD2. CDR3 length equals 17 residues. The germline gives CDR1 SGHRS, CDR2 YFSETQ. The V segment lost 4 bases and the J segment 6 bases; nucleotides outside the gene matches: 12. The CDR3: CASSVFPSGGARDTQYF. In nucleotides, the CDR3 is TGCGCCAGCAGCGTTTTTCCTAGCGGGGGGGCCAGGGATACGCAGTATTTT. The variable domain in full, completed from reference TRBV5-1 and TRBJ2-3, reads KAGVTQTPRYLIKTRGQQVTLSCSPISGHRSVSWYQQTPGQGLQFLFEYFSETQRNKGNFPGRFSGRQFSNSRSEMNVSTLELGDSALYLCASSVFPSGGARDTQYFGPGTRLTVL.

The chain is built from TRBV4-2 and TRBJ2-1, with D perhaps matching TRBD1 (6 bases). Germline values: CDR1 LGHNA, CDR2 YNFKEQ. V gave up 5 bases and J gave up 10 bases, with 21 bases separating them. This CDR3 contains 15 residues. CDR3 bases: TGTGCCAGCAGCGCGAACAGGGTCCTGGTGGACGAGCAGTTCTTC. Protein: CASSANRVLVDEQFF.

The J gene is TRBJ1-5, the V gene TRBV24-1, with D unclear. The CDR3 has 13 amino acids. Germline V CDR1 and CDR2: KGHDR, SFDVKD. V was shortened by 7 bases and J by 2 bases, with 8 bases between the two germline ends. CDR3 amino acids: CATSREGNQPQHF. CDR3 bases: TGTGCCACCAGCCGCGAGGGCAATCAGCCCCAGCATTTT.

Worth noting for this clonotype: No DNA is shown, since the ends of the CDR3 on it are uncertain; the CDR3 is the one TCRdb lists. The chain links TRBV6-2 or TRBV6-3 to TRBJ1-2. The CDR3 totals 16 residues, both ends included. Germline V gene lookup returns CDR1 MNHEY and CDR2 SVGEGT. CDR3 loop: CASSYSCQVANYGYTF.

In the case of this clonotype: At one end, the junction sequence differs from germline, possibly due to a read error. The rearrangement joins TRBV4-1 to TRBJ2-3, with 7 bases aligning to TRBD1. Germline loops: CDR1 MGHRA, CDR2 YSYEKL. The CDR3 contains 14 residues. This CDR3 reads CASSLHGQADTQYF. In nucleotides, the CDR3 is TGCGCAAGCAGCCTTCACGGACAGGCAGATACGCAGTATTTT.